The rows below give T cell receptor beta chains drawn from one sample of a study of OX40 agonist ivuxolimab in advanced cancers. The table came from immunoSEQ multiplex PCR; TCRdb's copy has only in-frame clones and leaves some out. The sample has 50,000 to 80,000 clones, around 90% seen once. Sequencing used CD4+ or CD8+ T cells sorted from blood, obtained in a trial of the OX40 agonist ivuxolimab. These receptors came from an adult with an advanced solid tumor such as melanoma, head and neck, liver or kidney cancer. The CDR3 runs from the conserved cysteine through the conserved F or W. The order of the fields is J gene, D gene, clone size, V gene, CDR3 DNA, CDR3 protein. A D gene is named only where the DNA matches it firmly. Size tells how often a clone was seen (once, few, many) or the class of an expanded clone, and some rows leave it out.

j_call: TRBJ2-7; d_call: -; clone_size: -; v_call: TRBV11-2; cdr3_nt: TGTGCCAGCAGCTTAGGGCCCTCCGGTGGGAGTTGGTTC; cdr3_aa: CASSLGPSGGSWF
j_call: TRBJ1-2; d_call: -; clone_size: -; v_call: TRBV4-3; cdr3_nt: TGCGCCAGCAGCCAAGAAGCCCGGGGGTCTTTACCAAATTATGGCTACACCTTC; cdr3_aa: CASSQEARGSLPNYGYTF
j_call: TRBJ2-7; d_call: -; clone_size: -; v_call: TRBV7-8; cdr3_nt: TGTGCCAGCAGGCCAAATACTCGGGGATCCTACGAGCAGTACTTC; cdr3_aa: CASRPNTRGSYEQYF
j_call: TRBJ2-7; d_call: -; clone_size: -; v_call: TRBV7-2; cdr3_nt: TGTGCCAGCAGCTCTGCAGGGGGGGCCTCCTACGAGCAGTACTTC; cdr3_aa: CASSSAGGASYEQYF
j_call: TRBJ2-7; d_call: TRBD1; clone_size: -; v_call: TRBV7-6; cdr3_nt: TGTGCCAGCAGCTTAGAAGGGACAGCCTACGAGCAGTACTTC; cdr3_aa: CASSLEGTAYEQYF
j_call: TRBJ2-7; d_call: -; clone_size: few; v_call: TRBV2; cdr3_nt: TGTGCCAGCCACGTCGGCCAGGGGCGCGAGCAGTACTTC; cdr3_aa: CASHVGQGREQYF
j_call: TRBJ1-1; d_call: TRBD1; clone_size: -; v_call: TRBV4-3; cdr3_nt: TGCGCCAGCAGCCCCCGCCTACAGGGGTTAGGGACTGAAGCTTTCTTT; cdr3_aa: CASSPRLQGLGTEAFF
j_call: TRBJ2-2; d_call: -; clone_size: -; v_call: TRBV6-5; cdr3_nt: TGTGCCAGCAGTTATGGCAGGTCGGTCACCGGGGAGCTGTTTTTT; cdr3_aa: CASSYGRSVTGELFF
j_call: TRBJ2-3; d_call: -; clone_size: -; v_call: TRBV5-1; cdr3_nt: TGCGCCAGCAAGCGGTCTAGCACAGATACGCAGTATTTT; cdr3_aa: CASKRSSTDTQYF
j_call: TRBJ2-3; d_call: TRBD1; clone_size: once; v_call: TRBV2; cdr3_nt: TGTGCCAGCAGGGACCTGACAGGGGGCCCGAGTACGCAGTATTTT; cdr3_aa: CASRDLTGGPSTQYF
j_call: TRBJ2-5; d_call: TRBD1; clone_size: -; v_call: TRBV29-1; cdr3_nt: TGCAGCGTTGAATTATTTAATGGACAGGGCGGAATCGGAGAGACCCAGTACTTC; cdr3_aa: CSVELFNGQGGIGETQYF
j_call: TRBJ1-5; d_call: -; clone_size: -; v_call: TRBV15; cdr3_nt: TGTGCCACCAGCAGAGGGGGGTCCGGGATTCAGCCCCAGCATTTT; cdr3_aa: CATSRGGSGIQPQHF
j_call: TRBJ2-2; d_call: -; clone_size: -; v_call: TRBV10-3; cdr3_nt: TGTGCCATCAGTGTAAGACAAAACACCGGGGAGCTGTTTTTT; cdr3_aa: CAISVRQNTGELFF
j_call: TRBJ1-3; d_call: -; clone_size: -; v_call: TRBV19; cdr3_nt: TGTGCCAGTAGTGTCCGCCCGCGCTCGTCTGGAAACACCATATATTTT; cdr3_aa: CASSVRPRSSGNTIYF
j_call: TRBJ1-5; d_call: -; clone_size: -; v_call: TRBV2; cdr3_nt: TGTGCCAGCAGGCAGAGTAATAGCAATCAGCCCCAGCATTTT; cdr3_aa: CASRQSNSNQPQHF
j_call: TRBJ1-2; d_call: -; clone_size: -; v_call: TRBV27; cdr3_nt: TGTGCCAGCAGTCCCGGCAGGGTCCATGGCTACACCTTC; cdr3_aa: CASSPGRVHGYTF
j_call: TRBJ1-5; d_call: -; clone_size: -; v_call: TRBV2; cdr3_nt: TGTGCCAGTACTATAAAAAGTCGCAATCAGCCCCAGCATTTT; cdr3_aa: CASTIKSRNQPQHF
j_call: TRBJ2-2; d_call: -; clone_size: -; v_call: TRBV9; cdr3_nt: TGTGCCAGCAGCCCACAGTTAGAGGTCTCCTTGGCCGGGGAGCTGTTTTTT; cdr3_aa: CASSPQLEVSLAGELFF
j_call: TRBJ2-2; d_call: -; clone_size: -; v_call: TRBV19; cdr3_nt: TGTGCCGGAAAAGATGCGAACACCGGGGAGCTGTTTTTT; cdr3_aa: CAGKDANTGELFF
j_call: TRBJ1-1; d_call: -; clone_size: -; v_call: TRBV5-1; cdr3_nt: TGCGCCAGCAGCTTTATCCCAGGGGTGAACACTGAAGCTTTCTTT; cdr3_aa: CASSFIPGVNTEAFF
j_call: TRBJ2-3; d_call: -; clone_size: -; v_call: TRBV19; cdr3_nt: TGTGCCAGTAGTACCAAAGAGGGGTCAGATACGCAGTATTTT; cdr3_aa: CASSTKEGSDTQYF
j_call: TRBJ2-2; d_call: TRBD2; clone_size: once; v_call: TRBV7-7; cdr3_nt: TGTGCCAGCAGCGCGAGACTAGCGGGAAAACGCGGGGAGCTGTTTTTT; cdr3_aa: CASSARLAGKRGELFF
j_call: TRBJ2-7; d_call: -; clone_size: -; v_call: TRBV7-2; cdr3_nt: TGTGCCAGCAGCACGACGTCAAGCGGGCCCGTCTACGAGCAGTACTTC; cdr3_aa: CASSTTSSGPVYEQYF
j_call: TRBJ1-5; d_call: -; clone_size: -; v_call: TRBV28; cdr3_nt: TGTGCCAGCAGTTTCAGCAATCAGCCCCAGCATTTT; cdr3_aa: CASSFSNQPQHF
j_call: TRBJ1-3; d_call: -; clone_size: -; v_call: TRBV6-5; cdr3_nt: TGTGCCAGCAGTAACCTAGGGCCCGCTGGAAACACCATATATTTT; cdr3_aa: CASSNLGPAGNTIYF
j_call: TRBJ2-5; d_call: TRBD2; clone_size: -; v_call: TRBV2; cdr3_nt: TGTGCCAGCAGTCCACTAGCGGGAGGGCCGGGGGAGACCCAGTACTTC; cdr3_aa: CASSPLAGGPGETQYF
j_call: TRBJ2-7; d_call: -; clone_size: -; v_call: TRBV11-1; cdr3_nt: TGTGCCAGCAGCCTTTATGGGCCAGTTCGGGGATTCTACGAGCAGTACTTC; cdr3_aa: CASSLYGPVRGFYEQYF
j_call: TRBJ2-1; d_call: -; clone_size: -; v_call: TRBV7-6; cdr3_nt: TGTGCCAGCAGCTCAATGGGGGCTCACTACAATGAGCAGTTCTTC; cdr3_aa: CASSSMGAHYNEQFF
j_call: TRBJ1-2; d_call: -; clone_size: -; v_call: TRBV27; cdr3_nt: TGTGCCAGCAGTCCCTTTTCGAACCAGGGAGGGGTTGGCTACACCTTC; cdr3_aa: CASSPFSNQGGVGYTF
j_call: TRBJ2-1; d_call: -; clone_size: -; v_call: TRBV18; cdr3_nt: TGTGCCAGCTCACCCCCAGGACTTCAAAATGAGCAGTTCTTC; cdr3_aa: CASSPPGLQNEQFF
j_call: TRBJ1-1; d_call: -; clone_size: -; v_call: TRBV30; cdr3_nt: TGTGCCTGGAGTCCGACGGGTCAGAACTGGAGGTCTGAAGCTTTCTTT; cdr3_aa: CAWSPTGQNWRSEAFF
j_call: TRBJ2-2; d_call: TRBD1; clone_size: -; v_call: TRBV5-8; cdr3_nt: TGTGCCAGCAGCTCCGGACAGGGGGGCACCGGGGAGCTGTTTTTT; cdr3_aa: CASSSGQGGTGELFF
j_call: TRBJ2-1; d_call: TRBD2; clone_size: -; v_call: TRBV13; cdr3_nt: TGTGCCAGCAGCTACCGGACTAGCGGACCCGGTGAGCAGTTCTTC; cdr3_aa: CASSYRTSGPGEQFF
j_call: TRBJ2-5; d_call: -; clone_size: -; v_call: TRBV18; cdr3_nt: TGTGCCAGCTCGCCGAGGCGGGAACAAGAGACCCAGTACTTC; cdr3_aa: CASSPRREQETQYF
j_call: TRBJ1-1; d_call: -; clone_size: -; v_call: TRBV19; cdr3_nt: TGTGCCAGTAGTATTGGGGGGGCGGCGATGTGGGAAGCTTTCTTT; cdr3_aa: CASSIGGAAMWEAFF
j_call: TRBJ1-1; d_call: -; clone_size: -; v_call: TRBV6-5; cdr3_nt: TGTGCCAGCAGTTACACGGCCTTCCCTATGAACACTGAAGCTTTCTTT; cdr3_aa: CASSYTAFPMNTEAFF
j_call: TRBJ2-7; d_call: -; clone_size: once; v_call: TRBV6-5; cdr3_nt: TGTGCCAGCAGTTACTCGAGACAGAACTACGAGCAGTACTTC; cdr3_aa: CASSYSRQNYEQYF
j_call: TRBJ2-1; d_call: -; clone_size: -; v_call: TRBV5-8; cdr3_nt: TGTGCCAGCAGTCCGGAATATCCCATCAATGAGCAGTTCTTC; cdr3_aa: CASSPEYPINEQFF
j_call: TRBJ1-5; d_call: -; clone_size: -; v_call: TRBV9; cdr3_nt: TGTGCCAGCAGCGTAGCCGGGCATAGCAATCAGCCCCAGCATTTT; cdr3_aa: CASSVAGHSNQPQHF
j_call: TRBJ1-5; d_call: -; clone_size: -; v_call: TRBV18; cdr3_nt: TGTGCCAGCTCACCAGGGGCAGGACAGCCCCAGCATTTT; cdr3_aa: CASSPGAGQPQHF
j_call: TRBJ2-1; d_call: TRBD2; clone_size: -; v_call: TRBV6-5; cdr3_nt: TGTGCCAGCAAACTAGCGGGACGCTCCTACAATGAGCAGTTCTTC; cdr3_aa: CASKLAGRSYNEQFF
j_call: TRBJ2-1; d_call: TRBD2; clone_size: -; v_call: TRBV10-3; cdr3_nt: TGTGCCATCAGTGAGTCGAAACTAGCGGGAGGAGGTGAGCAGTTCTTC; cdr3_aa: CAISESKLAGGGEQFF
j_call: TRBJ2-2; d_call: -; clone_size: -; v_call: TRBV6-5; cdr3_nt: TGTGCCAGCAGTTATGTCCAGTGGGACACCGGGGAGCTGTTTTTT; cdr3_aa: CASSYVQWDTGELFF
j_call: TRBJ2-3; d_call: TRBD2; clone_size: -; v_call: TRBV14; cdr3_nt: TGTGCCAGCAGCTCGACTAGCGGGAGCCAGGATACGCAGTATTTT; cdr3_aa: CASSSTSGSQDTQYF
j_call: TRBJ2-2; d_call: TRBD1; clone_size: once; v_call: TRBV4-2; cdr3_nt: TGTGCCAGCACCCAAGGAGGCGGACAGGGAAGCACCGGGGAGCTGTTTTTT; cdr3_aa: CASTQGGGQGSTGELFF
j_call: TRBJ2-7; d_call: -; clone_size: -; v_call: TRBV19; cdr3_nt: TGTGCCAGTAGTAGCTCCGGGACAAGCTACGAGCAGTACTTC; cdr3_aa: CASSSSGTSYEQYF
j_call: TRBJ2-2; d_call: -; clone_size: -; v_call: TRBV7-2; cdr3_nt: TGTGCCAGCAGCCGGAGACCGGTCAGTGTTGACACCGGGGAGCTGTTTTTT; cdr3_aa: CASSRRPVSVDTGELFF
j_call: TRBJ2-7; d_call: TRBD1; clone_size: -; v_call: TRBV29-1; cdr3_nt: TGCAGCGTTGCCACAGGGGGCGTTAAATCCTACGAGCAGTACTTC; cdr3_aa: CSVATGGVKSYEQYF
j_call: TRBJ2-5; d_call: TRBD2; clone_size: -; v_call: TRBV5-1; cdr3_nt: TGCGCCAGCAGCCCGAGAGGGAGGGAAGAGACCCAGTACTTC; cdr3_aa: CASSPRGREETQYF
j_call: TRBJ2-2; d_call: TRBD2; clone_size: -; v_call: TRBV10-3; cdr3_nt: TGTGCCATCAGTGGGGGGACTAGCGGGAAATCCGGGGAGCTGTTTTTT; cdr3_aa: CAISGGTSGKSGELFF
j_call: TRBJ2-1; d_call: TRBD2; clone_size: -; v_call: TRBV13; cdr3_nt: TGTGCCAGCAGCCCCAGGAGGGTAGCGGGACCAAACTACAATGAGCAGTTCTTC; cdr3_aa: CASSPRRVAGPNYNEQFF
j_call: TRBJ2-3; d_call: TRBD2; clone_size: -; v_call: TRBV10-3; cdr3_nt: TGTGCCATCAGTCACGGCGGGGGGAGCACAGATACGCAGTATTTT; cdr3_aa: CAISHGGGSTDTQYF
j_call: TRBJ1-5; d_call: TRBD1; clone_size: few; v_call: TRBV2; cdr3_nt: TGTGCCAGCAGTGTTACAGGGGGCCTTCAGCCCCAGCATTTT; cdr3_aa: CASSVTGGLQPQHF
j_call: TRBJ2-5; d_call: -; clone_size: -; v_call: TRBV18; cdr3_nt: TGTGCCAGCTCACCGCGAACAGGAACCCAAGAGACCCAGTACTTC; cdr3_aa: CASSPRTGTQETQYF